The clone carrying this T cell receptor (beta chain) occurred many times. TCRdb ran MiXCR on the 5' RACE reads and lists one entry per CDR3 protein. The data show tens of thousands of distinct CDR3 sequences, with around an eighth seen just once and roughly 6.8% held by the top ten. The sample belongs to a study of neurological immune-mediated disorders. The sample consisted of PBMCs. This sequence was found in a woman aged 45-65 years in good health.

The CDR3 DNA reads as TGCGCCAGCAGCTTGGAAGGAGGGCGGGGCACTGAAGCTTTCTTT. It yields the protein CASSLEGGRGTEAFF. The chain links TRBV5-1 to TRBJ1-1; D gene ambiguous. V lost 0 bases, J lost 4 bases, and 13 bases lay in between. CDR3 length equals 15 residues. CDR1 is SGHRS and CDR2 is YFSETQ in the germline V gene.